These 2 T cell receptor beta chains originate from one sample sequenced in a study of shared clonotypes between healthy human individuals. Assay: immunoSEQ multiplex PCR; the TCRdb copy retains only in-frame clones and omits some. The sample records approximately 1.5 million clones, approximately 98% being singletons. Sequencing was carried out using naive CD4+ T cells sorted from blood. Sample subset: CD45RA+ positively selected. The origin of the receptors is a man aged 25 to 40 in good health.

The chain employs TRBV5-1 and TRBJ2-1; 7 bases fit TRBD2. The CDR3 is 15 amino acids. Germline V gene sequence: CDR1 SGHRS, CDR2 YFSETQ. V was clipped by 2 bases and J by 8 bases; unmatched bases: 10. CDR3 protein: CASSLGDYPRYEQFF. The CDR3 nucleotides are TGCGCCAGCAGCTTAGGGGACTACCCCCGCTATGAGCAGTTCTTC. Looking up the rest from reference TRBV5-1 and TRBJ2-1 gives the full variable domain: KAGVTQTPRYLIKTRGQQVTLSCSPISGHRSVSWYQQTPGQGLQFLFEYFSETQRNKGNFPGRFSGRQFSNSRSEMNVSTLELGDSALYLCASSLGDYPRYEQFFGPGTRLTVL.

This chain connects TRBV7-2 to TRBJ1-3; TRBD1 aligns across 8 bases. The CDR3 contains 16 residues. V lost 5 bases to trimming and J lost 1 base; unmatched junction nucleotides: 7. Germline CDR1 reads SGHTA; CDR2 reads FQGNSA. This CDR3 is CASSGRGRRSGNTIYF. CDR3 nucleotide sequence: TGTGCCAGCAGCGGCAGGGGGCGCAGGTCTGGAAACACCATATATTTT.